These 5 T cell receptor beta chains originate from one sample sequenced in a study of beta chain features in type 1 diabetes. Expressed TCRB transcripts were sequenced after all isolated RNA was converted to cDNA. Repertoires were generated with immunoSEQ multiplex PCR, while TCRdb's copy carries only in-frame clones and drops some. The profile shows 900,000 or so clones, about a sixth of them singletons. The sample consisted of naive CD4+ T cells from blood. These receptors all come from a woman aged 18-29 years in good health.

The chain combines TRBV19 with TRBJ1-5, with D unresolved. Trimming left V 5 bases short and J 4 bases short, with 12 bases between. This CDR3 has 14 amino acids. Looked up from germline, CDR1 is LNHDA and CDR2 is SQIVND (reference sequence). The CDR3 coding sequence is TGTGCCAGTAGTCCAGGACGGACGAATCAGCCCCAGCATTTT. This gives the protein CASSPGRTNQPQHF.

The chain uses TRBV5-6 and TRBJ2-7; 9 nucleotides agree with TRBD1. Losses at the gene ends were 3 bases for V and 5 bases for J; bases not matched to a gene: 12. Germline CDR1 reads SGHDT; CDR2 reads YYEEEE. The CDR3 spans 16 residues. The CDR3 DNA follows: TGTGCCAGCAGCTCTCTTCGGACAGGGGTGTTGGACGAGCAGTACTTC. Translated, it gives CASSSLRTGVLDEQYF.

V gene TRBV7-2 combines with J gene TRBJ1-2; D call uncertain. The V gene lost 1 base and the J gene lost 2 bases, with 11 bases spanning the gap. This CDR3 is 15 amino acids long. The germline gives CDR1 SGHTA, CDR2 FQGNSA. CDR3 protein: CASSLVRQVNYGYTF. The CDR3 region has the DNA TGTGCCAGCAGCTTAGTTCGGCAGGTCAACTATGGCTACACCTTC.

The rearrangement joins TRBV7-2 to TRBJ2-7; TRBD1 matches at 9 bases. The germline V gene has CDR1 SGHTA and CDR2 FQGNSA. V shed 5 bases and J 3 bases; nucleotides not matched to a gene: 8. This CDR3 comprises 15 residues. This CDR3 is CASSAGQGSHYEQYF. CDR3 bases: TGTGCCAGCAGCGCCGGACAGGGGTCCCACTACGAGCAGTACTTC.

V is TRBV19 and J is TRBJ2-3; D not certain. CDR1 LNHDA and CDR2 SQIVND come from the germline V gene (reference sequence). The CDR3 extends over 14 amino acids. Trimming pared 3 bases from V and 2 bases from J, leaving 9 bases between. CDR3 loop: CASSMWSPTDTQYF. CDR3 DNA: TGTGCCAGTAGTATGTGGTCCCCCACAGATACGCAGTATTTT.